The 10 T cell receptor beta chains below all came from one sample that was sequenced in a study of cytomegalovirus exposure and HLA in healthy donors. In the PCR, 60 Vbeta and 13 Jbeta primers were used. TCRdb's copy holds only in-frame clones and misses some; the assay was immunoSEQ multiplex PCR. The data show some 180,000 clones, around a tenth seen once. Sequencing was done on a sample of PBMCs. These receptors were obtained from a woman in her twenties or thirties in good health and CMV-seropositive.

This clone was detected a few times. V usage is TRBV29-1 and J usage is TRBJ2-7, with D perhaps TRBD1 (8 bases). Germline CDR1 SQVTM, CDR2 ANQGSEA. There are 19 residues in the CDR3. V was clipped by 2 bases and J by 4 bases, with 30 bases between them. The CDR3 coding sequence is TGCAGCGTTGAAAATCCGCAGGGGGCGAACGGCGGGAGAAGGTACGAGCAGTACTTC. It specifies CSVENPQGANGGRRYEQYF.

The chain links TRBV2 to TRBJ1-2; perhaps TRBD1 as D (6 bases). CDR1 and CDR2 from the germline V gene are SNHLY and FYNNEI. This CDR3 has 13 amino acids. The V end lost 6 bases, the J end lost 8 bases, and 16 bases lay between the germline ends. CDR3 in DNA: TGTGCCAGCAGCTCAAGTGGGGGCCAGGGCTACACCTTC. Amino acid sequence: CASSSSGGQGYTF.

There are a few counts of this clone. The CDR3 region has the DNA TGTGCCTGGAGTGACCCAGGGGGACGCCCCTACAATGAGCAGTTCTTC. It specifies CAWSDPGGRPYNEQFF. The V and J genes are TRBV30 and TRBJ2-1; TRBD1 matches 7 bases. Germline lookup yields CDR1 GTSNPN and CDR2 SVGIG (reference sequence). V was pared by 1 base and J by 2 bases, with 8 bases of the junction left unmatched. The CDR3 covers 16 residues.

J is TRBJ1-2 and V is TRBV6-5; the match to TRBD1 covers 10 bases. V dropped 5 bases and J dropped 8; count of bases not matched to a gene: 8. The CDR3 runs 14 residues. Germline loops: CDR1 MNHEY, CDR2 SVGAGI. The CDR3 loop reads CASSRDRGMKGYTF. The CDR3 DNA reads as TGTGCCAGCAGTCGGGACAGGGGAATGAAGGGCTACACCTTC.

This clone turned up a few times. This rearrangement joins TRBV5-6 to TRBJ1-2, with a tentative D call TRBD1 (5 bases). CDR1 is SGHDT, CDR2 YYEEEE, per germline. Trimming shortened V by 5 bases and J by 5 bases, and 19 bases separated the two germline ends. The CDR3 loop spans 15 amino acids. The CDR3 is CASSRWQGLRYGYTF. In DNA form, the CDR3 reads TGTGCCAGCAGTAGGTGGCAGGGTTTACGATATGGCTACACCTTC. The whole variable domain, remainder taken from reference TRBV5-6 and TRBJ1-2, is DAGVTQSPTHLIKTRGQQVTLRCSPKSGHDTVSWYQQALGQGPQFIFQYYEEEERQRGNFPDRFSGHQFPNYSSELNVNALLLGDSALYLCASSRWQGLRYGYTFGSGTRLTVV.

The chain couples TRBV30 to TRBJ2-7; 10 bases fit TRBD1. This CDR3 is 16 amino acids long. The trim removed 3 bases at V and 3 bases at J, leaving 11 bases unmatched. CDR1 GTSNPN and CDR2 SVGIG come from the germline V gene (reference sequence). This chain's CDR3 is CAWSQAIGTGDYEQYF. The CDR3 nucleotides read TGTGCCTGGAGCCAGGCAATTGGGACAGGGGACTACGAGCAGTACTTC. Looking up the rest from reference TRBV30 and TRBJ2-7 gives the full variable domain: SQTIHQWPATLVQPVGSPLSLECTVEGTSNPNLYWYRQAAGRGLQLLFYSVGIGQISSEVPQNLSASRPQDRQFILSSKKLLLSDSGFYLCAWSQAIGTGDYEQYFGPGTRLTVT.

The chain couples TRBV2 to TRBJ2-1, with 9 bases aligning to TRBD1. The CDR3 totals 14 residues. The V segment lost 9 bases and the J segment 1 base; nucleotides outside the gene matches: 4. Germline V CDR1 and CDR2: SNHLY, FYNNEI. CDR3 bases: TGTGCCAGGGGGACAGGGAGTTCCTACAATGAGCAGTTCTTC. Its protein product is CARGTGSSYNEQFF.

The V and J genes are TRBV23-1 and TRBJ1-1; 7 bases map to TRBD1. Being an ORF, TRBV23-1 has a function that is uncertain. V dropped 0 bases and J dropped 10; count of bases not matched to a gene: 14. The CDR3 sequence is 16 residues long. CDR3 DNA sequence: TGCGCCAGCAGTCAATCCCTCGGAAGGGGGCGTTCCGGAGCTTTCTTT. Translating gives CASSQSLGRGRSGAFF.

V and J are TRBV10-3 and TRBJ2-1; 9 nucleotides agree with TRBD2. The V gene's germline CDR1 is ENHRY and CDR2 SYGVKD. The CDR3 is 19 residues long. V was pared by 4 bases and J by 0 bases, with 13 bases of the junction left unmatched. CDR3 DNA: TGTGCCATCAGTGGGGTTGGCGGGAGGGCCGGTCACTCCTACAATGAGCAGTTCTTC. Its protein is CAISGVGGRAGHSYNEQFF.

This clone was observed a handful of times. This chain connects TRBV5-4 to TRBJ1-1, with a weak D call TRBD1 (5 bases). CDR1 is SGHNT, CDR2 YYREEE, per germline (reference sequence). Trimming shortened V by 4 bases and J by 0 bases, and 22 bases separated the two germline ends. The CDR3 length is 18 residues. The CDR3 DNA reads TGTGCCAGCAGCCAGGGAGGTAAGGGGATGCACATGAACACTGAAGCTTTCTTT. Its translation is CASSQGGKGMHMNTEAFF.